The 8 T cell receptor beta chains in this list originate from one sample, sequenced in a study of blood T cell repertoires in COVID-19. The data were produced by immunoSEQ multiplex PCR, yet TCRdb's version contains in-frame clones alone and is incomplete. The top ten clones hold 2.2% of a sample with 200,000 to 250,000 clones, approximately 90% of them seen once. Sequenced sample: peripheral blood. These receptors were taken from a man younger than 40 who had recovered from COVID-19.

The rearrangement joins TRBV11-3 to TRBJ2-5; TRBD2 matches 14 bases. This CDR3 comprises 18 residues. CDR1 SGHNT and CDR2 YENEEA come from the germline V gene. The V segment lost 4 bases and the J segment 1 base; nucleotides outside the gene matches: 8. Here the CDR3 DNA reads TGTGCCAGCAGCTCCGGACTAGCGGGGGGTCTAACCCAAGAGACCCAGTACTTC. This codes for CASSSGLAGGLTQETQYF.

This chain connects TRBV6-2 or TRBV6-3 to TRBJ2-1, with TRBD2 matching over 12 bases. Germline trimming cut 4 bases from V and 8 bases from J; bases unmatched to any gene: 9. Germline-derived CDR1 and CDR2 are MNHEY and SVGEGT. CDR3 length equals 16 residues. Here the CDR3 DNA reads TGTGCCAGCAGTTTGCAAACTAGCGGGGGGTACGATGAGCAGTTCTTC. It encodes CASSLQTSGGYDEQFF.

This clone was seen just once. The chain combines TRBV5-1 with TRBJ2-7; maybe TRBD1 (5 bases). CDR1 and CDR2 (germline): SGHRS, YFSETQ. The length of the CDR3 is 12 residues. V was shortened by 4 bases and J by 5 bases, with 10 bases between the two germline ends. The CDR3 DNA reads as TGCGCCAGCAGCCCACAGGCCCACGAGCAGTACTTC. It is translated as CASSPQAHEQYF.

CDR3 residues: CASSPTGTSSYYNEQFF. In DNA, the CDR3 is TGTGCCAGCAGCCCAACCGGGACTAGCAGCTACTATAATGAGCAGTTCTTC. The V gene is TRBV11-3, the J gene TRBJ2-1, with 9 bases matching TRBD2. The length of the CDR3 is 17 residues. From germline, CDR1 is SGHNT and CDR2 YENEEA. The J segment lost 7 bases and the V segment lost 5 bases, leaving 15 bases of the junction unmatched.

This chain joins TRBV10-3 and TRBJ2-1; possible D gene TRBD1, 6 bases. Trimming took 2 bases from V and 0 from J, leaving 8 bases between them. The CDR3 totals 15 residues. Germline V CDR1 and CDR2: ENHRY, SYGVKD. The CDR3 region is CAISEGGISYNEQFF. CDR3 DNA: TGTGCCATCAGTGAGGGGGGCATCTCCTACAATGAGCAGTTCTTC.

Concerning this clone: Sequence at one end of the junction differs from germline and may be a read error. V usage is TRBV4-2 and J usage is TRBJ1-2; 8 bases line up with TRBD1. The germline V gene has CDR1 LGHNA and CDR2 YNFKEQ. The CDR3 has 16 residues. The CDR3, as DNA: TGTGCCAGCACCCAAATTCAGGGGGCAAGGACGTATGGCTACACCTTC. It yields the protein CASTQIQGARTYGYTF.

The CDR3, as DNA: TGTGCCAGCAGTTACTGGAGTGCAACTAATGAAAAACTGTTTTTT. Encoded protein: CASSYWSATNEKLFF. The V gene is TRBV6-5, the J gene TRBJ1-4; D not resolved. The CDR3 has 15 amino acids. Trimming shortened V by 1 base and J by 0 bases, and 6 bases separated the two germline ends. Germline V gene lookup returns CDR1 MNHEY and CDR2 SVGAGI.

This clone was recorded many times. The chain has TRBV28 and TRBJ1-6, with no clear D. Per the germline V gene, CDR1 is MDHEN and CDR2 is SYDVKM. The V end lost 1 base, the J end lost 9 bases, and 13 bases lay between the germline ends. CDR3 length: 15 residues. CDR3 residues: CASSLSPPWASPLHF. CDR3 DNA sequence: TGTGCCAGCAGTTTATCCCCGCCCTGGGCTTCACCCCTCCACTTT.